What follows is one T cell receptor beta chain and its context. The antigen is unknown. This record comes from a study of shared clonotypes between healthy human individuals. This table comes from immunoSEQ multiplex PCR, and its TCRdb copy is limited to in-frame clones, with some not included. The table has hundreds of thousands of clones, over 70% seen once. The CDR3 spans 11 residues. The germline gives CDR1 MDHEN, CDR2 SYDVKM. Trimming removed 6 bases from V and 7 bases from J, with 9 bases in between. Study-wide points: Sequencing depth was a factor that was expected to affect clonotype sharing among donors.

Donors included only healthy HIV-negative adults lacking recent acute infections or vaccinations. The study separated CD4+ cells into CD45RA+ naive and CD45RA-negative memory subsets. The chain carries TRBV28 and TRBJ1-2; D call uncertain. This sequence was found in a man aged 25 to 40 in good health. The source material was memory CD4+ T cells sorted from blood. Subset meaning: CD45RA-negative fraction. The CDR3 DNA reads TGTGCCAGCAGGTTAAGTAGTGGCTACACCTTC. Protein product: CASRLSSGYTF.